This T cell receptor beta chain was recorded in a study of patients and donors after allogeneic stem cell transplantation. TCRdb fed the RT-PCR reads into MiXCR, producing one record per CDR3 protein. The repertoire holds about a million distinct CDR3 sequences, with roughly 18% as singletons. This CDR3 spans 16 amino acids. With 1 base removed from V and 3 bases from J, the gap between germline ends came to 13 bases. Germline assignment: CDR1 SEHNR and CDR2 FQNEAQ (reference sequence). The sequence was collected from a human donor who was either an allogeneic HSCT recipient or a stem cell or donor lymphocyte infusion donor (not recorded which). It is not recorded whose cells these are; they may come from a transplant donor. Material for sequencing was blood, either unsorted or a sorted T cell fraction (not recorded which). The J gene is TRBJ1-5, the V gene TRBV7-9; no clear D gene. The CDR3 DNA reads TGTGCCAGCAGCTTAGTGAAGGGCAGCATCAATCAGCCCCAGCATTTT. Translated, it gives CASSLVKGSINQPQHF.